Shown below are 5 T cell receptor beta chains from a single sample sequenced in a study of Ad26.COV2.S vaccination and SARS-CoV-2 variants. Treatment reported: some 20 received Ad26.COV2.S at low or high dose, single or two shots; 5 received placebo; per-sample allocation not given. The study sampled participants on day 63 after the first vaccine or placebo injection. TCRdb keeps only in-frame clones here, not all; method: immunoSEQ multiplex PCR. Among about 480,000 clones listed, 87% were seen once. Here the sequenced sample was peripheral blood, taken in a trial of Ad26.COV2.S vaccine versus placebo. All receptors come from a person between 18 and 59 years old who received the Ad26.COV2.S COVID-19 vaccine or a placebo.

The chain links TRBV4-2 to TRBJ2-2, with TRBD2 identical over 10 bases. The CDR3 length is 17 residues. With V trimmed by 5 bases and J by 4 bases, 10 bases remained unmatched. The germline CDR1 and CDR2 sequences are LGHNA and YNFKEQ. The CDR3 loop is CASSWASGSVTTGELFF. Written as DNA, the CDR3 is TGTGCCAGCAGCTGGGCTAGCGGGAGTGTGACCACCGGGGAGCTGTTTTTT.

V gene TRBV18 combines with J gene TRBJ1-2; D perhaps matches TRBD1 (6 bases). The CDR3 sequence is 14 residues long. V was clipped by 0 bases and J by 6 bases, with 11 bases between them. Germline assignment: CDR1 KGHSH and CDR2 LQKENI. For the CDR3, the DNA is TGTGCCAGCTCACCACCGAGGGACACAGATGGCTACACCTTC. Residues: CASSPPRDTDGYTF.

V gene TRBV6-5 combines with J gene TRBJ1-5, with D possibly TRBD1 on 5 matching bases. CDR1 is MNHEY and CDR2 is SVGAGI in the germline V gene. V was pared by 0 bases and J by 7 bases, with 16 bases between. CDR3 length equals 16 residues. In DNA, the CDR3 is TGTGCCAGCAGTTACTCATGGGACCCGGACATCCAGCCCCAGCATTTT. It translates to CASSYSWDPDIQPQHF.

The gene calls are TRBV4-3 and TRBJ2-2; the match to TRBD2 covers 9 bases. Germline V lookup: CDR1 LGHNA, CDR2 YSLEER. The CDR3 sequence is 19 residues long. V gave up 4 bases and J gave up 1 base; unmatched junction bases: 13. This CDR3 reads CASSPTGFGSGGNTGELFF. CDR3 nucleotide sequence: TGCGCCAGCAGCCCCACCGGTTTCGGTAGCGGGGGGAACACCGGGGAGCTGTTTTTT.

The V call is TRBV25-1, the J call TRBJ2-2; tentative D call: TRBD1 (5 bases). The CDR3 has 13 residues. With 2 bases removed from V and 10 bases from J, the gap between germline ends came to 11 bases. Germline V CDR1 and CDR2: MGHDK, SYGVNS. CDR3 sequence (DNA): TGTGCCAGCAGTGAAATAGGGGTTCTGGAGCTGTTTTTT. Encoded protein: CASSEIGVLELFF. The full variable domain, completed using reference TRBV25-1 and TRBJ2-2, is EADIYQTPRYLVIGTGKKITLECSQTMGHDKMYWYQQDPGMELHLIHYSYGVNSTEKGDLSSESTVSRIRTEHFPLTLESARPSHTSQYLCASSEIGVLELFFGEGSRLTVL.